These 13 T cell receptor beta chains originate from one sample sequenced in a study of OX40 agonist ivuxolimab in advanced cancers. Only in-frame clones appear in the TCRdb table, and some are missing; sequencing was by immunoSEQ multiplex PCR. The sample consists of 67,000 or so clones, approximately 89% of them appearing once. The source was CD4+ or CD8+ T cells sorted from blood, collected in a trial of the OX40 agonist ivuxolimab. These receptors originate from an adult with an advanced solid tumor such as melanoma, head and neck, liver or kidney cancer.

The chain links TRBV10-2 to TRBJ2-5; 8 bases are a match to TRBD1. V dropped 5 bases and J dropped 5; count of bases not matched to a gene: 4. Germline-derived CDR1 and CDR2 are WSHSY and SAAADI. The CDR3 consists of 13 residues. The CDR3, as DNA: TGCGCCAGCAGTAGGGACAGGCGGGAGACCCAGTACTTC. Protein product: CASSRDRRETQYF.

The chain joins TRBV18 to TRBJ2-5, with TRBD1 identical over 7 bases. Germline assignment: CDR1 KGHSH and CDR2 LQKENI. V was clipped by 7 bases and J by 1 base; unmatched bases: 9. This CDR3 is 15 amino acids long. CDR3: CASFSGTEIQETQYF. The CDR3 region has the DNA TGTGCCAGCTTCTCCGGGACAGAGATCCAAGAGACCCAGTACTTC.

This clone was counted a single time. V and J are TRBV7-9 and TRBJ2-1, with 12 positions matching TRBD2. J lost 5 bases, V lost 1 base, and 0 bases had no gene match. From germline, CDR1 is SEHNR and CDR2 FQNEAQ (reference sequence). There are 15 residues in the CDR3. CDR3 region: CASSLGTSGNNEQFF. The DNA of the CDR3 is TGTGCCAGCAGCTTAGGGACTAGCGGGAACAATGAGCAGTTCTTC.

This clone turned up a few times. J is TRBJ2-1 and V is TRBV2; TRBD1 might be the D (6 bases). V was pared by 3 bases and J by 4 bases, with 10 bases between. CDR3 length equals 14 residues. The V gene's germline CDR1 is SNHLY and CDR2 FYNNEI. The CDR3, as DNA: TGTGCCAGCAGTGAGGGGGCCAATTACAATGAGCAGTTCTTC. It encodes CASSEGANYNEQFF.

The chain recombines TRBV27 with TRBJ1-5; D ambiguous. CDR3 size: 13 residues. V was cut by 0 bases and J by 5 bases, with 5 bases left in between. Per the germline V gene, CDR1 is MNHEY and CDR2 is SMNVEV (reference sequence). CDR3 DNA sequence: TGTGCCAGCAGTTTATCGAAATATCAGCCCCAGCATTTT. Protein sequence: CASSLSKYQPQHF.

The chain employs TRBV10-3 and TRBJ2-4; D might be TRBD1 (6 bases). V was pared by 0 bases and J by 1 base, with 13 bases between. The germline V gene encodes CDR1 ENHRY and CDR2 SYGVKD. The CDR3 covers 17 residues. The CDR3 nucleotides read TGTGCCATCAGTGAGTCGTCAGGGGTGGGGGCCAAAAACATTCAGTACTTC. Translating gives CAISESSGVGAKNIQYF.

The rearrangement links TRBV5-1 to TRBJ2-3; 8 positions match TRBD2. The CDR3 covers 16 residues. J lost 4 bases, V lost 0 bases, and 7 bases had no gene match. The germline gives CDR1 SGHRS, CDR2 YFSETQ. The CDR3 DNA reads TGCGCCAGCAGCTTGGAGTTTGCCGGGGGGGCAGATACGCAGTATTTT. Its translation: CASSLEFAGGADTQYF.

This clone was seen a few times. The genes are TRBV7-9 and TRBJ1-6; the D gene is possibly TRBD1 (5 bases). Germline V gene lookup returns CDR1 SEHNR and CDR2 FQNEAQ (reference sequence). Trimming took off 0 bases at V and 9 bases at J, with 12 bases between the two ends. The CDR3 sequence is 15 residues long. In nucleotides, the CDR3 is TGTGCCAGCAGCTTAGCGAACACCGGGGGTTCACCCCTCCACTTT. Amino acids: CASSLANTGGSPLHF.

In DNA form, the CDR3 reads TGTGCCAGCAGCTCGGGGACAGGGGTGGGCAATCAGCCCCAGCATTTT. It is translated as CASSSGTGVGNQPQHF. This sequence joins TRBV7-2 and TRBJ1-5; TRBD1 matches 10 bases. V shed 4 bases, J shed 2 bases, and the junction held 5 bases outside the gene matches. CDR3 length: 16 residues. CDR1 is SGHTA and CDR2 is FQGNSA in the germline V gene.

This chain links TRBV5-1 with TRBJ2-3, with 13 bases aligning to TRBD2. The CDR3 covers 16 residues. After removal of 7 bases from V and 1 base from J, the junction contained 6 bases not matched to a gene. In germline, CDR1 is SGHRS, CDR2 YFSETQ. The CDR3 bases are TGCGCCAGCTGGGGAGGACTAGCGGGAGGCACAGATACGCAGTATTTT. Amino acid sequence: CASWGGLAGGTDTQYF. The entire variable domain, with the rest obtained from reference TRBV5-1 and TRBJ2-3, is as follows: KAGVTQTPRYLIKTRGQQVTLSCSPISGHRSVSWYQQTPGQGLQFLFEYFSETQRNKGNFPGRFSGRQFSNSRSEMNVSTLELGDSALYLCASWGGLAGGTDTQYFGPGTRLTVL.

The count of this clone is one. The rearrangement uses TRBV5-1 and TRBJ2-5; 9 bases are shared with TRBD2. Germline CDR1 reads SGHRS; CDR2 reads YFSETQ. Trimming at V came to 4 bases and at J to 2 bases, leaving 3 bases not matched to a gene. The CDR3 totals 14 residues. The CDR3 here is CASSPTSGQETQYF. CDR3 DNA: TGCGCCAGCAGCCCGACTAGCGGTCAAGAGACCCAGTACTTC.

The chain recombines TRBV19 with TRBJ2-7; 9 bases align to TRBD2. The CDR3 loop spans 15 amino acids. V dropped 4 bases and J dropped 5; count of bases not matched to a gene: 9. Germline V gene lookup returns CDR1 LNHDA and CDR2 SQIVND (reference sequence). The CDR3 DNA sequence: TGTGCCAGTAGTAACTCCGGGACTAGCATCCACGAGCAGTACTTC. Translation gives CASSNSGTSIHEQYF. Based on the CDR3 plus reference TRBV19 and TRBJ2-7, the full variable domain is DGGITQSPKYLFRKEGQNVTLSCEQNLNHDAMYWYRQDPGQGLRLIYYSQIVNDFQKGDIAEGYSVSREKKESFPLTVTSAQKNPTAFYLCASSNSGTSIHEQYFGPGTRLTVT.

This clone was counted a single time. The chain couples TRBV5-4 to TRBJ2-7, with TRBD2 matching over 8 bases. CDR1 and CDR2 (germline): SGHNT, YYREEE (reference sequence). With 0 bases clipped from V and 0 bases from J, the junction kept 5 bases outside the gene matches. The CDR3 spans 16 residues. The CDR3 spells CASSLGGGGPSYEQYF. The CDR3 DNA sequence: TGTGCCAGCAGCTTGGGAGGCGGGGGGCCCTCCTACGAGCAGTACTTC.